This paragraph covers one T cell receptor beta chain sequence. The antigen remains undetermined. Some clones are missing from TCRdb's copy, which holds only in-frame ones; the method was immunoSEQ multiplex PCR. The sample holds tens of thousands of clones, 70% to 90% seen once. CDR1 and CDR2 (germline): LNHDA, SQIVND (reference sequence). Losses at the gene ends were 6 bases for V and 5 bases for J; bases not matched to a gene: 12. This CDR3 is 15 amino acids long. Blood specimens came from baseline, cycle 4 day 1, and cycle 7 day 1. This entry comes from a study of OX40 agonist ivuxolimab in advanced cancers. Background on the study: Patients with prior anti-PD-1, anti-PD-L1 or anti-CTLA-4 therapy were eligible; 40% had some. In three patients, partial responses were observed, one with hepatocellular carcinoma and two with cutaneous melanoma.

Study-wide results and caveats: People who partly responded at 0.1-3.0 mg/kg had some of the least clonal expansion seen.

The chain recombines TRBV19 with TRBJ1-2, with TRBD1 matching over 7 bases. The sequenced sample was CD4+ or CD8+ T cells sorted from blood, obtained in a trial of the OX40 agonist ivuxolimab. The TCR was taken from an adult with an advanced solid tumor such as melanoma, head and neck, liver or kidney cancer. CDR3 residues: CASRDRDRLNYGYTF. The CDR3 coding sequence is TGTGCCAGTAGGGACCGGGACAGACTTAATTATGGCTACACCTTC.